The source of this TCR beta chain is a study of regulatory T cells in long-lasting Graves disease (dated by TCRdb to the early 2020s). A note on the overall study: Persistent Graves' disease meant more than 5 years of antithyroid drug treatment with TSH receptor autoantibodies that stayed positive. Persistent Graves' disease patients were compared with newly diagnosed Graves' disease patients by peripheral blood TCR sequencing and RNA sequencing. The study was conducted in China and was registered as a clinical trial. TCR sequencing covered some 13 persistent and 20 newly diagnosed Graves' disease patients, 33 samples in total. On average, persistent Graves' disease patients in the clinical cohort had been on antithyroid drugs for approximately 10 years. The paper's findings and limits, for the study overall: Sequencing and analysis were restricted to the TCR beta chain. Lower TCR Shannon entropy and fewer highly expanded clones were observed in persistent Graves' disease patients than in newly diagnosed patients, which suggested clonal expansion. Because the primary lesion, thyroid tissue, could not be accessed, the study looked at peripheral blood alone. The small sample size was acknowledged by the authors as a limitation that may reduce accuracy. Preferential use of TRBV28, TRBJ1-2 and TRBJ2-5 was observed in persistent disease, whereas TRBV20-1 and TRBJ2-1 were favored in newly diagnosed disease. A larger number of public clonotypes was shared among persistent patients (approximately 2,600) than among newly diagnosed patients (approximately 1,000).

Sample time point, as interpreted from the label and publication: persistent/refractory GD, antithyroid drugs over 5 years with positive TRAb. For both TCR sequencing and RNA sequencing, RNA was extracted from PBMCs using TRIzol. The diagnosis of Graves' disease followed American Thyroid Association guidelines. Recruitment of patients was carried out at an endocrinology department in Xi'an, China. Each patient gave about 9.1 milliliters of peripheral blood, collected in an EDTA anticoagulant tube. Ficoll Paque Plus density gradient separation was used to isolate PBMCs, and no additional T cell sorting was done. An Agilent 2100 Bioanalyzer and agarose gel were used to check RNA quality, and a NanoDrop 2000 was used to measure RNA concentration. Concerning this clonotype itself: The antigen this receptor binds is unknown. Base qualities were left out, and no much larger clone turns up one base away.

The method was multiplex PCR. Sequencer: Illumina HiSeq 4000. CDR3 regions were amplified by Arm-PCR with iRepertoire HTBI primers to construct TCR beta libraries. Gel purification was performed on PCR products prior to sequencing. The study's own analysis went as follows. Across samples, roughly 60 TRBV and 13 to 15 TRBJ segments were identified and used for gene usage analysis of CDR3 amino acid clonotypes. COPE and FqMerger were used to merge the filtered high-quality paired reads into contigs. BLAST was used to align contigs to IMGT TRBV, TRBD and TRBJ reference genes, and CDR3 was defined according to IMGT. Any clonotype with a frequency above 0.1% was counted as a highly expanded clone. Repertoire diversity was measured by Shannon entropy, and V-J evenness by the Gini coefficient. A clonotype found in more than one individual was treated as public. TCRdb cleaned the public reads at Q25 with fastp, built clones with MiXCR and kept in-frame beta chains. Rows are combined by CDR3 protein, so each entry shows the most common genes and DNA. TCRdb, not the authors, supplied the V and J calls. In all, the sample holds over 250,000 distinct CDR3 sequences, and 22% of those were seen once. The top ten clonotypes cover more than 50% of the sample.

The cysteine opens and the phenylalanine closes a CDR3 of 20 amino acids. Only the CDR3 part of the read is kept: 60 bases, read in frame from the first base. Trimming takes 2 bases from V and 2 bases from J, and the germline ends sit 28 bases apart. Reading the germline V gene (reference sequence) gives CDR1 MNHEY and CDR2 SMNVEV. The rearrangement joined TRBV27 to TRBJ2-7, with a tentative D call of TRBD1 or TRBD2, each matching 6 bases. The sequences come from peripheral blood mononuclear cells (PBMCs), collected when the disease was refractory, from a patient treated with antithyroid drugs. The clonotype originates from a female donor with Graves disease. The DNA sequence reads TGTGCCAGCAGTTTAGGGCTCGGGGGCAGGGAAGGGTTTCCCACCTACGAGCAGTACTTC. Translated, this gives CASSLGLGGREGFPTYEQYF.